This T cell receptor beta chain was obtained from a study of cytotoxic CD8 clonotypes in ibrutinib-treated CLL. Study-wide results and caveats: Researchers report that baseline clonality outpaced age-matched healthy donors and tracked circulating CD8+ T-cell counts.

Germline CDR1 and CDR2: MGHDK and SYGVNS. Trimming left V 7 bases short and J 0 bases short, with 9 bases between. This CDR3 contains 13 residues. Produced via immunoSEQ multiplex PCR; TCRdb's table is partial and in-frame only. The data contain approximately 100,000 clones, 55% to 75% of them seen just once; the ten biggest clones take up 30% to 45%. This clone was seen only once. No antigen is known for it. This clonotype was sampled from a human donor with chronic lymphocytic leukemia. This sample comprised PBMCs, obtained after 24 months of ibrutinib treatment. The chain links TRBV25-1 to TRBJ1-1; D is undetermined. CDR3 amino acids: CASIGILNTEAFF. DNA of the CDR3: TGTGCCAGCATCGGCATCTTGAACACTGAAGCTTTCTTT.